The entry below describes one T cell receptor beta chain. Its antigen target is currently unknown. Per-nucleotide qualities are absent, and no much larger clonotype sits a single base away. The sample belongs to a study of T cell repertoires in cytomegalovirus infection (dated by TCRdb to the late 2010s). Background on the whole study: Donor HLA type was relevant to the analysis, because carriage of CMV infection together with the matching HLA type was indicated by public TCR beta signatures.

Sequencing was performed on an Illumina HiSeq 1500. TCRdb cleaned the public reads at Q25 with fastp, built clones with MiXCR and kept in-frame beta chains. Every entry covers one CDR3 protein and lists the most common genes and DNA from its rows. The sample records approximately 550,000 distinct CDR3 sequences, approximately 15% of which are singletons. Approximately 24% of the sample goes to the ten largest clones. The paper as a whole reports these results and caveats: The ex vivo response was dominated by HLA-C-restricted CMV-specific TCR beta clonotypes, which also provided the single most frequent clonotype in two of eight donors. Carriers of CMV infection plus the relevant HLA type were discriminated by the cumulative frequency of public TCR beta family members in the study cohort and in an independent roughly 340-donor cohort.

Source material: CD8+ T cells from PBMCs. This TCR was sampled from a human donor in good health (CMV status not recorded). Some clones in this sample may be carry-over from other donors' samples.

CDR3 loop: CAILGLNYGYTF. The nucleotide sequence reads TGCGCCATCCTAGGGCTGAACTATGGCTACACCTTC. The chain is assembled from TRBV5-1 and TRBJ1-2; the D segment cannot be called with confidence. Reading the germline V gene gives CDR1 SGHRS and CDR2 YFSETQ. V was cut back by 9 bases and J by 2 bases, leaving a gap of 11 bases between them. The CDR3 sequence holds 12 residues, the cysteine and phenylalanine included. The CDR3 DNA has 36 bases and is translated from base 1.